The next 2 T cell receptor beta chains were all read from a single sample in a study of blood T cell repertoires in COVID-19. Some clones are missing from TCRdb's copy, which holds only in-frame ones; the method was immunoSEQ multiplex PCR. The sample has 250,000 to 300,000 clones; approximately 87% are singletons. Sequencing was carried out using peripheral blood. The receptors derive from a man aged 60 to 69 who had recovered from COVID-19.

CDR3 nucleotides: TGTGCCAGCAGCCACGACGACAGGAGTCAAGAAAAACTGTTTTTT. Residues: CASSHDDRSQEKLFF. The chain employs TRBV14 and TRBJ1-4, with D tentatively TRBD1 (6 bases). CDR1 SGHDN and CDR2 FVKESK come from the germline V gene. V lost 3 bases to trimming and J lost 8 bases, with 16 bases between them. CDR3 length: 15 amino acids.

The V gene is TRBV28, the J gene TRBJ2-2; TRBD2 matches 11 bases. Trimming at V came to 5 bases and at J to 6 bases, leaving 5 bases not matched to a gene. The germline gives CDR1 MDHEN, CDR2 SYDVKM. The CDR3 length is 15 residues. The CDR3 region is CASSPLTSGAGELFF. CDR3 DNA sequence: TGTGCCAGCAGTCCTCTGACTAGCGGGGCCGGGGAGCTGTTTTTT.